This passage covers 6 T cell receptor beta chains from one sample sequenced in a study of blood T cell repertoires in COVID-19 (dated by TCRdb to 2020 to 2021). Library method: the immunoSEQ multiplex PCR assay. Held by TCRdb, this immuneACCESS table contains in-frame sequences only and omits some clones. Under half of the omission traces to an unresolved V gene where checked; the cause of the rest is unknown. The sample has 100,000 to 150,000 clones on record, approximately 80% of them singletons. Approximately 10% of the sample lies in the top ten. The sample comprised peripheral blood. These receptors were obtained from a man in his 60s with acute or convalescent COVID-19.

In its sample, this clone was seen a few times. V and J are TRBV7-9 and TRBJ1-2; D call uncertain. Germline V CDR1 and CDR2: SEHNR, FQNEAQ (reference sequence). CDR3 length: 13 residues. V lost 1 base and J lost 4, with 7 bases in between. CDR3 sequence: CASSLGHSYGYTF. The CDR3 nucleotides are TGTGCCAGCAGCTTAGGTCACAGCTATGGCTACACCTTC.

DNA of the CDR3: TGCGCCAGCAGCCTCCTGGGGACTAGCGGGAGGGCAAGCACAGATACGCAGTATTTT. This codes for CASSLLGTSGRASTDTQYF. This chain uses TRBV5-1 with TRBJ2-3; the match to TRBD2 covers 16 bases. V was pared by 4 bases and J by 0 bases, with 8 bases of the junction left unmatched. The V gene's germline CDR1 is SGHRS and CDR2 YFSETQ. The CDR3 is 19 amino acids.

V usage is TRBV5-5 and J usage is TRBJ2-7; maybe TRBD2 (6 bases). CDR1 is SGHKS, CDR2 YYEKEE, per germline (reference sequence). The CDR3 contains 17 residues. Trimming shortened V by 2 bases and J by 0 bases, and 18 bases separated the two germline ends. DNA for the CDR3: TGTGCCAGCAGCTTATCAGCGGAGAGGAGGGGCTCCTACGAGCAGTACTTC. Translating gives CASSLSAERRGSYEQYF.

This chain links TRBV7-6 with TRBJ2-2; TRBD2 matches 7 bases. Unmatched junction bases numbered 8, after V lost 3 bases and J lost 7 bases. The CDR3 sequence is 15 residues long. Germline V gives CDR1 SGHVS, CDR2 FNYEAQ. The CDR3 reads CASSFGGSRFGELFF. The CDR3 DNA sequence: TGTGCCAGCAGCTTTGGCGGGAGTCGCTTCGGGGAGCTGTTTTTT.

As DNA, the CDR3 is TGTGCCACCAGTCCCCGCGGGAGCTCCTACAATGAGCAGTTCTTC. Its translation: CATSPRGSSYNEQFF. The V call is TRBV24-1, the J call TRBJ2-1; 7 positions agree with TRBD2. The CDR3 length is 15 residues. Germline assignment: CDR1 KGHDR and CDR2 SFDVKD. J lost 0 bases, V lost 6 bases, and 4 bases had no gene match.

J is TRBJ2-7 and V is TRBV28; 10 bases match TRBD1. Germline V gene data show CDR1 as MDHEN and CDR2 as SYDVKM. J lost 2 bases, V lost 5 bases, and 3 bases had no gene match. The CDR3 spans 14 residues. CDR3 in DNA: TGTGCCAGCAGTCGGGACAGGGGACCCTACGAGCAGTACTTC. It specifies CASSRDRGPYEQYF.